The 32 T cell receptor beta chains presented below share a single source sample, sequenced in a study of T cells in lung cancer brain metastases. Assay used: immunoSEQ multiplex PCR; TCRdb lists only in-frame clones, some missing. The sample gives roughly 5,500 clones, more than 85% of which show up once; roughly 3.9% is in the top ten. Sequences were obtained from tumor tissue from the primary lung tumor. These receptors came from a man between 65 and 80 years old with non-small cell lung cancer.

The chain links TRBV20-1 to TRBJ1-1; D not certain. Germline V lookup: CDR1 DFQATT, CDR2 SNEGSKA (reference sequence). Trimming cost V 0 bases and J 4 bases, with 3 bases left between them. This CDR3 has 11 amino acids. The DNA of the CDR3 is TGCAGTGCTAGAGAAATCACTGAAGCTTTCTTT. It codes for CSAREITEAFF.

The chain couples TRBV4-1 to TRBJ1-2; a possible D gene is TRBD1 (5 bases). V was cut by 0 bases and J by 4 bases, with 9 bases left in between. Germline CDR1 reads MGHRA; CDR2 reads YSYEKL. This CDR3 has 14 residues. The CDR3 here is CASSQEGQSYGYTF. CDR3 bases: TGCGCCAGCAGCCAAGAGGGGCAGTCCTATGGCTACACCTTC.

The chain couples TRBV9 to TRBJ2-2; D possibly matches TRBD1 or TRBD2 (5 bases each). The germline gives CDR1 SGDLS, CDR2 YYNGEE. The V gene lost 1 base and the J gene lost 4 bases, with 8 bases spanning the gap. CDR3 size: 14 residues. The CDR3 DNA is TGTGCCAGCAGCGTACTCGGGACCACCGGGGAGCTGTTTTTT. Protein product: CASSVLGTTGELFF.

This chain's CDR3 is CASSAGLNEQYF. CDR3 DNA: TGTGCCAGTAGTGCGGGACTTAACGAGCAGTACTTC. The V gene is TRBV19, the J gene TRBJ2-7, with D possibly being TRBD2 (6 bases). Germline values: CDR1 LNHDA, CDR2 SQIVND (reference sequence). The CDR3 sequence is 12 residues long. The ends were cut back, 5 bases at V and 5 bases at J, with 10 bases in the middle.

The CDR3 loop is CASSLGGGYGYTF. Written as DNA, the CDR3 is TGTGCCAGCAGCTTAGGCGGAGGTTATGGCTACACCTTC. The chain has TRBV7-2 and TRBJ1-2, with D hard to call. This CDR3 comprises 13 residues. Trimming removed 1 base at V and 5 bases at J, with 8 bases between. From germline, CDR1 is SGHTA and CDR2 FQGNSA. Combining the CDR3 with reference TRBV7-2 and TRBJ1-2 gives the whole variable domain GAGVSQSPSNKVTEKGKDVELRCDPISGHTALYWYRQSLGQGLEFLIYFQGNSAPDKSGLPSDRFSAERTGGSVSTLTIQRTQQEDSAVYLCASSLGGGYGYTFGSGTRLTVV.

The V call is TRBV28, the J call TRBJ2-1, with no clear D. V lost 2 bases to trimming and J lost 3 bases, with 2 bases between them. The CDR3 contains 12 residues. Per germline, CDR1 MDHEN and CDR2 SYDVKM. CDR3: CASSLLYNEQFF. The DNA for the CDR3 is TGTGCCAGCAGTTTACTCTACAATGAGCAGTTCTTC.

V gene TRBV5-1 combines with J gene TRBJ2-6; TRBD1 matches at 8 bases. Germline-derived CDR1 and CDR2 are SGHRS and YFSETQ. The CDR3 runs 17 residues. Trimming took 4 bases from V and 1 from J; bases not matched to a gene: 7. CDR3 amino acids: CASSPNRDRSGANVLTF. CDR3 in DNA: TGCGCCAGCAGCCCTAACCGGGACAGGTCTGGGGCCAACGTCCTGACTTTC.

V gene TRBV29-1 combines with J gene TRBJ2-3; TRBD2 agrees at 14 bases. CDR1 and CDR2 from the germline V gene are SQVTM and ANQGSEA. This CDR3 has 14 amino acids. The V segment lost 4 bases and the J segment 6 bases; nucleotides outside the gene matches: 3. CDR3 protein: CSVVGLAGADTQYF. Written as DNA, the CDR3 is TGCAGCGTTGTGGGACTAGCGGGAGCTGATACGCAGTATTTT.

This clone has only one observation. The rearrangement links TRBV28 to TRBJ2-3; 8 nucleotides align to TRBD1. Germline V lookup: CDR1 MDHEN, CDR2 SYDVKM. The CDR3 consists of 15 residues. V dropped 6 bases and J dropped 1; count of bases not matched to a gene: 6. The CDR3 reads CASSLQQGGTDTQYF. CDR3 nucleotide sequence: TGTGCCAGCAGCCTCCAACAGGGGGGCACAGATACGCAGTATTTT.

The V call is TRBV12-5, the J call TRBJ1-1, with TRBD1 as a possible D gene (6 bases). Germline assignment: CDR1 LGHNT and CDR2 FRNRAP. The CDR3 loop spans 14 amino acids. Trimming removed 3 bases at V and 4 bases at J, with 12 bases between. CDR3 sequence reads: CASGLTQGITEAFF. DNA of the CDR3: TGTGCTAGTGGTTTAACGCAGGGGATCACTGAAGCTTTCTTT.

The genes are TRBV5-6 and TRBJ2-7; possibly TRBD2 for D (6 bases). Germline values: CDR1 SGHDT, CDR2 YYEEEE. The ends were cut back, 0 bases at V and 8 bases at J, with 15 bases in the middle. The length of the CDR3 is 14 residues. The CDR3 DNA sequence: TGTGCCAGCAGCTTGGGTAGCGGTGGTGGTCAGCAGTACTTC. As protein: CASSLGSGGGQQYF.

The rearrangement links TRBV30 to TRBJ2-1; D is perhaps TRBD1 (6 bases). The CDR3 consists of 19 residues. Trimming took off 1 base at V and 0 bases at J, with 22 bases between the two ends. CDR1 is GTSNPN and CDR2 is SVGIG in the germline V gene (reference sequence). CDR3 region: CAWSDRRGRGGSSYNEQFF. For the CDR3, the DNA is TGTGCCTGGAGTGACCGAAGGGGACGAGGGGGAAGCTCCTACAATGAGCAGTTCTTC.

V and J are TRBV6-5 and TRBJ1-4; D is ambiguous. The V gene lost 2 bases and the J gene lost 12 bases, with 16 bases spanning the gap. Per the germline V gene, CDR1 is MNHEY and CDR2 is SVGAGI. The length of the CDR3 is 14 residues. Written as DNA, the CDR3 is TGTGCCAGCAGTTACCAGGAGGGTTACGGTGAACTGTTTTTT. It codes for CASSYQEGYGELFF.

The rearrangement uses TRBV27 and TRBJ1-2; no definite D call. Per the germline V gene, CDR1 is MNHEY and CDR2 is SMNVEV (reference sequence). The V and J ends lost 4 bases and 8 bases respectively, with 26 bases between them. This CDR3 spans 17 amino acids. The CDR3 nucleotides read TGTGCCAGCAGTTCCCGCCTAACCCCCGGACGAGGCGGGGGCTACACCTTC. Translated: CASSSRLTPGRGGGYTF.

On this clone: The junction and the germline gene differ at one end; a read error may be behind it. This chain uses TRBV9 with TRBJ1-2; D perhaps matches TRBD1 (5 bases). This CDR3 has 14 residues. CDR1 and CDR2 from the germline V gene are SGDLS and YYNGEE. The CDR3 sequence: CASSVVAGVKPTFF. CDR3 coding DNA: TGTGCCAGCAGCGTAGTAGCGGGGGTAAAGCCAACCTTCTTC.

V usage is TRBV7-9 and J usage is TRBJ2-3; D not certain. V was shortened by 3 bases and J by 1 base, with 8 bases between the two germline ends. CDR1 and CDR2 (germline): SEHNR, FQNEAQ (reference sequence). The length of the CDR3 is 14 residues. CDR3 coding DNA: TGTGCCAGCAGCTTTGGTCATGGCACAGATACGCAGTATTTT. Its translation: CASSFGHGTDTQYF.

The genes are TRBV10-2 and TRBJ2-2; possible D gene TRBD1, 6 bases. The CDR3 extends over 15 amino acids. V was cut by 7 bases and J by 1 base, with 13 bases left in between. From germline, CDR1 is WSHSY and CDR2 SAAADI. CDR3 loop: CASIKPGQNTGELFF. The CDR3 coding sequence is TGCGCCAGCATCAAACCGGGACAGAACACCGGGGAGCTGTTTTTT.

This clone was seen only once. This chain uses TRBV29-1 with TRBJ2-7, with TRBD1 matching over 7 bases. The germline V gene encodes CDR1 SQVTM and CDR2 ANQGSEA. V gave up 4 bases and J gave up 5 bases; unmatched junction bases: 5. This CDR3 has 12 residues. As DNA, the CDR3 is TGCAGCGTTGTTAGCACAGGGGACGAGCAGTACTTC. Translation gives CSVVSTGDEQYF.

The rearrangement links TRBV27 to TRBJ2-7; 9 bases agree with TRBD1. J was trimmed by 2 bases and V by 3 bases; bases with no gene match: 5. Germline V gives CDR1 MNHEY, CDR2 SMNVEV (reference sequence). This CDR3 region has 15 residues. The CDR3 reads CASSFTGGQTYEQYF. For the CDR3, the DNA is TGTGCCAGCAGTTTCACAGGGGGCCAAACCTACGAGCAGTACTTC.

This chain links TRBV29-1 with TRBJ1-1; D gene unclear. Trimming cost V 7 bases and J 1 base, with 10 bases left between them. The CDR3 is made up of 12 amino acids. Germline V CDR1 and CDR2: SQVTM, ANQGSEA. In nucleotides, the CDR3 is TGCAGCGCTGAGAGAGAGAACACTGAAGCTTTCTTT. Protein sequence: CSAERENTEAFF.

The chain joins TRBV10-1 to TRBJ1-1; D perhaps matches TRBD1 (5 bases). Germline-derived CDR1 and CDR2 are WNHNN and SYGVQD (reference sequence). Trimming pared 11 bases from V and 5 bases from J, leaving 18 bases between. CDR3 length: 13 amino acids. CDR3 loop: CAYRGARWTEAFF. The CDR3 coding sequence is TGCGCCTATAGAGGGGCACGCTGGACTGAAGCTTTCTTT.

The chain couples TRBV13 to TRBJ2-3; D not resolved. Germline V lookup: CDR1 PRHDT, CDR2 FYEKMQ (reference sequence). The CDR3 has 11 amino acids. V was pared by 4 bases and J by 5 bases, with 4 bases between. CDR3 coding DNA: TGTGCCAGCAGCTACGGAGATACGCAGTATTTT. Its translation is CASSYGDTQYF.

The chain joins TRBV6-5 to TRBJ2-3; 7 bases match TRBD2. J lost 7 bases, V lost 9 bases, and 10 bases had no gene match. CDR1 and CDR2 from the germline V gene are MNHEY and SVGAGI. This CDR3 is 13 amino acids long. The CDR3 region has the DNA TGTGCCAGTTCAGGCGGGAGATATAATACGCAGTATTTT. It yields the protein CASSGGRYNTQYF.

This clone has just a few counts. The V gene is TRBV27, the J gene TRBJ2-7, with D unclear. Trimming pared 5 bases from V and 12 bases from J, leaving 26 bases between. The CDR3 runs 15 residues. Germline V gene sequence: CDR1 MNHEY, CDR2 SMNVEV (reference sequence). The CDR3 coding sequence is TGTGCCAGCAGTGAACTCTTTTTTAAAGATAGGGTGCTGTACTTC. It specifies CASSELFFKDRVLYF.

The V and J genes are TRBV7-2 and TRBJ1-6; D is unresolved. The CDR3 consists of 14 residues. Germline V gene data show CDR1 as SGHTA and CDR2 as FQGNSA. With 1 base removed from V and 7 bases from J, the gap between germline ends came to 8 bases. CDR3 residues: CASSLGPKNSPLHF. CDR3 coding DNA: TGTGCCAGCAGCTTAGGGCCGAAAAATTCACCCCTCCACTTT.

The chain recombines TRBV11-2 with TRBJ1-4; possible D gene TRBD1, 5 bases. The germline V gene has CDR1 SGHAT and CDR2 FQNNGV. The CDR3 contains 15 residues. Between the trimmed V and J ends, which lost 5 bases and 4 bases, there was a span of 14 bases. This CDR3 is CASSTSGTNNEKLFF. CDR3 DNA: TGTGCCAGCAGCACCTCAGGGACTAATAATGAAAAACTGTTTTTT.

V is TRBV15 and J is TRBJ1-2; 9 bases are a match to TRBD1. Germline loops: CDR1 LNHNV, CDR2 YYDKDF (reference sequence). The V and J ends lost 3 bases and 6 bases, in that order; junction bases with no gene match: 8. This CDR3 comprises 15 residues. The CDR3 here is CATSRPGQGPNGYTF. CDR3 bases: TGTGCCACCAGCAGGCCGGGACAGGGCCCGAATGGCTACACCTTC.

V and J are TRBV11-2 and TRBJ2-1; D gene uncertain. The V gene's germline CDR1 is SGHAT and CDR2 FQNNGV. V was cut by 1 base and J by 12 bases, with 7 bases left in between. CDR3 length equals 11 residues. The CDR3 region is CASSLGVSQFF. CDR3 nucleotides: TGTGCCAGCAGCTTAGGGGTTTCGCAGTTCTTC.

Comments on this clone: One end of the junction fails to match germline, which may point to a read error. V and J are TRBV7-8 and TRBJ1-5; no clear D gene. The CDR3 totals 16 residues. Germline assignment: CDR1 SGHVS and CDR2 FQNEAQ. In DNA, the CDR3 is TGTACCAGCAAACTAGACCTGATTTATAGCAATCAGCCCCAGCATTTT. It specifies CTSKLDLIYSNQPQHF.

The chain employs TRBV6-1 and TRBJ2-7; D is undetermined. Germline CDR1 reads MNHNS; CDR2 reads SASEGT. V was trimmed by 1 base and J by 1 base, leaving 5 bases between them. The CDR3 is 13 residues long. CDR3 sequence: CASSEGPSYEQYF. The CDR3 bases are TGTGCCAGCAGTGAAGGGCCTTCCTACGAGCAGTACTTC.

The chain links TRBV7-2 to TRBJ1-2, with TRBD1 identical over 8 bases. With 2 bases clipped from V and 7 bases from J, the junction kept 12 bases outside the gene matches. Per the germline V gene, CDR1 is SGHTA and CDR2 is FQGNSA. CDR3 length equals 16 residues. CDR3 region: CASSLSGGAILGGYTF. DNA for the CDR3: TGTGCCAGCAGCTTATCAGGGGGCGCGATTCTGGGTGGCTACACCTTC.

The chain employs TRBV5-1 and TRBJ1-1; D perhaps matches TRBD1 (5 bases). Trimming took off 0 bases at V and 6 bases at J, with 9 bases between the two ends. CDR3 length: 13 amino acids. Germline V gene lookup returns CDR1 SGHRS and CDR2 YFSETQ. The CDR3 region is CASSLARDAEAFF. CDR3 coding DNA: TGCGCCAGCAGCTTGGCCAGGGACGCTGAAGCTTTCTTT.